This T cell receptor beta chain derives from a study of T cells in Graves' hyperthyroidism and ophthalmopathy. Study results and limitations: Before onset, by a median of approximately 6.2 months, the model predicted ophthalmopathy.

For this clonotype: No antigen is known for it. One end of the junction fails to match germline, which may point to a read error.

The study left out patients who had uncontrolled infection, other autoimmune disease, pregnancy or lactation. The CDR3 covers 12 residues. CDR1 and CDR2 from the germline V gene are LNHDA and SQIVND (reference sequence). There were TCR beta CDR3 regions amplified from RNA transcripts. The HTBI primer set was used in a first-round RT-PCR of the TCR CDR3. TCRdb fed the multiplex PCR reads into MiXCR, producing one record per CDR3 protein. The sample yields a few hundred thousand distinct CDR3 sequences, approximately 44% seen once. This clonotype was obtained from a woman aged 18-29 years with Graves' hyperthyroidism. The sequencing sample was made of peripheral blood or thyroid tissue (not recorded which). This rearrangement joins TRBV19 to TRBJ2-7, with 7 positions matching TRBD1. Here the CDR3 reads CASSRDSYGQYF. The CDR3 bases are TGTGCCAGTAGTCGGGACAGCTACGGGCAGTACTTC.